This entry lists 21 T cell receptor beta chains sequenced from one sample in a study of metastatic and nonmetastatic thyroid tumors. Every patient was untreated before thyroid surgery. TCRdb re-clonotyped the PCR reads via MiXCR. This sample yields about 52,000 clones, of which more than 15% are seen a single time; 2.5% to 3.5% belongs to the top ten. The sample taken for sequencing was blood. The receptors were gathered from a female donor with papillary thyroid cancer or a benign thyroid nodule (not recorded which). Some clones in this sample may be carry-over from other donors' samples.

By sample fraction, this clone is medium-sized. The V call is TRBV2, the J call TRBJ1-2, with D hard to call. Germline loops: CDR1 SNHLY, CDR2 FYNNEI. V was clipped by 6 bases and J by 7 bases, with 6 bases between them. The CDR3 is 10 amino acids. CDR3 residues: CASSPVGYTF. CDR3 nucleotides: TGTGCCAGCAGCCCCGTTGGCTACACCTTC.

The CDR3 DNA reads as TGTGCCAGTTTTACACCGGGAGGGACTTACTACGAGCAGTACTTC. Amino acids: CASFTPGGTYYEQYF. V is TRBV28 and J is TRBJ2-7; 8 bases agree with TRBD2. CDR3 length: 15 residues. Germline-derived CDR1 and CDR2 are MDHEN and SYDVKM. With V trimmed by 9 bases and J by 3 bases, 13 bases remained unmatched.

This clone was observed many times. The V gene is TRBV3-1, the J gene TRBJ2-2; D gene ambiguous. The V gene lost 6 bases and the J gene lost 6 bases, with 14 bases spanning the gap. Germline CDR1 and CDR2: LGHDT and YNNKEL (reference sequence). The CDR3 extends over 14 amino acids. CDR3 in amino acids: CASSITSLAGELFF. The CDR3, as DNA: TGTGCCAGCAGTATAACATCTTTGGCCGGGGAGCTGTTTTTT.

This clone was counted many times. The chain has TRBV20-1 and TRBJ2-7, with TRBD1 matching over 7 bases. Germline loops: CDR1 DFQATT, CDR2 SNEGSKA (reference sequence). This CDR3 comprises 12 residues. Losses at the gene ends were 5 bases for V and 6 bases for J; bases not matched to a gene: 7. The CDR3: CSAGGQKVEQYF. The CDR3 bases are TGCAGTGCTGGGGGACAGAAGGTCGAGCAGTACTTC.

Here the CDR3 DNA reads TGCAGTGCTAGACCTTTAGCGGGACAGGAATCCAGATCGCAGTATTTT. It translates to CSARPLAGQESRSQYF. The chain carries TRBV20-1 and TRBJ2-3, with D perhaps assigned TRBD1 or TRBD2 (8 bases each). V was shortened by 2 bases and J by 10 bases, with 25 bases between the two germline ends. The V gene's germline CDR1 is DFQATT and CDR2 SNEGSKA (reference sequence). The CDR3 extends over 16 amino acids.

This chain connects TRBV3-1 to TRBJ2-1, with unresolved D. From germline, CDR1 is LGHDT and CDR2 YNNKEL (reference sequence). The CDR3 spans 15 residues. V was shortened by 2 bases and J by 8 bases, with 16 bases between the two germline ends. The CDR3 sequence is CASSQSWIAHHEQFF. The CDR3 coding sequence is TGTGCCAGCAGCCAATCGTGGATAGCCCACCATGAGCAGTTCTTC.

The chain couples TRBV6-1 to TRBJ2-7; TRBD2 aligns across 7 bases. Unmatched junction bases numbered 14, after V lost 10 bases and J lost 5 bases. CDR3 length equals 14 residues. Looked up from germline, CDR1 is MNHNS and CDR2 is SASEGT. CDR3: CATPPVAGDDEQYF. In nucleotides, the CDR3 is TGTGCCACCCCCCCGGTCGCGGGAGATGACGAGCAGTACTTC.

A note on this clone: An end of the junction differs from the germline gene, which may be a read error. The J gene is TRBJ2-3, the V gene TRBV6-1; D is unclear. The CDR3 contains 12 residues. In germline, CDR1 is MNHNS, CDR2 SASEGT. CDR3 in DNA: TGTGCCAGCAGACGGGCCACAGATACTCAGTATTTT. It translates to CASRRATDTQYF.

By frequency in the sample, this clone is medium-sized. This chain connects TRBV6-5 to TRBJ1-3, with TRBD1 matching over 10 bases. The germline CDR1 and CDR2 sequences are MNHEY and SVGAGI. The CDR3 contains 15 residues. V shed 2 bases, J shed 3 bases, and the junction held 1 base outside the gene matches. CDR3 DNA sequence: TGTGCCAGCAGTTACGGGACAGGGGTTGGAAACACCATATATTTT. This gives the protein CASSYGTGVGNTIYF.

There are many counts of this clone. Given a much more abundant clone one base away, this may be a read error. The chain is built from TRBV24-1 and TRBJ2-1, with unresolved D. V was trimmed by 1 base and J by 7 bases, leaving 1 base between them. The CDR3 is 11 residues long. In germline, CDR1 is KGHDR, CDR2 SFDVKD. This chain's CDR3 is CATSDFNEQFF. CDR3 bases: TGTGCCACCAGTGATTTTAATGAGCAGTTCTTC.

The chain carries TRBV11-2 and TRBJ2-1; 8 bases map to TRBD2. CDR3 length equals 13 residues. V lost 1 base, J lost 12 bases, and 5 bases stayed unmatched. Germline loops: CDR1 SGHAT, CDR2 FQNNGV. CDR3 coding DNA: TGTGCCAGCAGCTTAGTTGCGGGAGGTGTGCAGTTCTTC. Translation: CASSLVAGGVQFF.

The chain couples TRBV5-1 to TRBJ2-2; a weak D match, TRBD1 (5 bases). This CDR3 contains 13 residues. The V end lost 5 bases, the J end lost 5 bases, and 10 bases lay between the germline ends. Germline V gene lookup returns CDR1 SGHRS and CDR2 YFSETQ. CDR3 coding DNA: TGCGCCAGCAGAAAGGGGAAAACCGGGGAGCTGTTTTTT. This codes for CASRKGKTGELFF.

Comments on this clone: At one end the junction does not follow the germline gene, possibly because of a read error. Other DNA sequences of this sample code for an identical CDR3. The CDR3, as DNA: TGTGCTAGCAGGGATCGCAACTTCCTATCTGGGGCCAACGTCCTGACTTTC. Encoded protein: CASRDRNFLSGANVLTF. This rearrangement joins TRBV28 to TRBJ2-6; possibly TRBD1 for D (5 bases). The CDR3 length is 17 residues. Germline lookup yields CDR1 MDHEN and CDR2 SYDVKM. Using reference TRBV28 and TRBJ2-6 for the parts outside the CDR3, the full variable domain is DVKVTQSSRYLVKRTGEKVFLECVQDMDHENMFWYRQDPGLGLRLIYFSYDVKMKEKGDIPEGYSVSREKKERFSLILESASTNQTSMYLCASRDRNFLSGANVLTFGAGSRLTVL.

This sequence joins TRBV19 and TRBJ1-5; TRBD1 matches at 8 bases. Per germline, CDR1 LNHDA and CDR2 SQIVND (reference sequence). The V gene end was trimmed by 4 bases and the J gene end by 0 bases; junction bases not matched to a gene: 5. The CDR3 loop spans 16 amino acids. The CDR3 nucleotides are TGTGCCAGTAGTACTGGACAGGGCCATAGCAATCAGCCCCAGCATTTT. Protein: CASSTGQGHSNQPQHF. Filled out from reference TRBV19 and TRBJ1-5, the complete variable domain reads DGGITQSPKYLFRKEGQNVTLSCEQNLNHDAMYWYRQDPGQGLRLIYYSQIVNDFQKGDIAEGYSVSREKKESFPLTVTSAQKNPTAFYLCASSTGQGHSNQPQHFGDGTRLSIL.

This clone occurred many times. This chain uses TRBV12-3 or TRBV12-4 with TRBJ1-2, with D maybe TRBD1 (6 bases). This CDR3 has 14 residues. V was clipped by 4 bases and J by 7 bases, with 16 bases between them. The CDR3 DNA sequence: TGTGCCAGCAGTTCCCCCGGGGGGGCGCGTGGCTACACCTTC. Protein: CASSSPGGARGYTF.

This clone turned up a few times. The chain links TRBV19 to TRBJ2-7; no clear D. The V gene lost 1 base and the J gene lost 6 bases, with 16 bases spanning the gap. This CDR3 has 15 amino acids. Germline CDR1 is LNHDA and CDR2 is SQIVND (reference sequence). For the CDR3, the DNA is TGTGCCAGTAGTATAGGAGGCCTATCGGTAGGCGAGCAGTACTTC. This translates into CASSIGGLSVGEQYF. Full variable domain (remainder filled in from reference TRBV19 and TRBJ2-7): DGGITQSPKYLFRKEGQNVTLSCEQNLNHDAMYWYRQDPGQGLRLIYYSQIVNDFQKGDIAEGYSVSREKKESFPLTVTSAQKNPTAFYLCASSIGGLSVGEQYFGPGTRLTVT.

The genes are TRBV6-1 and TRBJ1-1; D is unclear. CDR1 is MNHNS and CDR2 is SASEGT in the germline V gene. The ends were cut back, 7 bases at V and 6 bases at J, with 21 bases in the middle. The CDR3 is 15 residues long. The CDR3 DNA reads TGTGCCAGCATTCCAACCGGCCGAGGGTGCGCTGAAGCTTTCTTT. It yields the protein CASIPTGRGCAEAFF.

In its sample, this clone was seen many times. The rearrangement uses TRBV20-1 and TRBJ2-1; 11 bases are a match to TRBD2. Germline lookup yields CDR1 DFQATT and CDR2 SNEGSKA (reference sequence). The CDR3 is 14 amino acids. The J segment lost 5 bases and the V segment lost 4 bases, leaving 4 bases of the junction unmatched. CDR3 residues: CSATLAGGNNEQFF. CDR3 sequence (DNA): TGCAGTGCTACGTTAGCGGGAGGGAACAATGAGCAGTTCTTC.

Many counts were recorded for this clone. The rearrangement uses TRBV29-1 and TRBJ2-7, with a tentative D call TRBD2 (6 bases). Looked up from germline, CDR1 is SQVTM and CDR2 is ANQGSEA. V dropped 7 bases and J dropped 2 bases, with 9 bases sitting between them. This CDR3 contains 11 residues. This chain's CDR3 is CSATSTYEQYF. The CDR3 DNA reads TGCAGCGCTACTAGCACCTACGAGCAGTACTTC.

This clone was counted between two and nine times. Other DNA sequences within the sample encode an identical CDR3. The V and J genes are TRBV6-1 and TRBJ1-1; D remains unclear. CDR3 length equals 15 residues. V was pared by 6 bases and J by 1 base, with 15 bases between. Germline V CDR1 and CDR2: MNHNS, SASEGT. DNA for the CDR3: TGTGCCAGCAGAACCCATGGGTCCGCGAACACTGAAGCTTTCTTT. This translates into CASRTHGSANTEAFF.

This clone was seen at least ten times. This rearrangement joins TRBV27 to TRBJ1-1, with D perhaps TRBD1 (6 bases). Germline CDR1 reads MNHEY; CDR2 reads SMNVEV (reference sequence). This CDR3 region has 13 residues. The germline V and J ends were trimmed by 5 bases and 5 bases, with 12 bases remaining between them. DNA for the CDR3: TGTGCCAGCAGTCCCGTAGGGGGGACTGAAGCTTTCTTT. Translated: CASSPVGGTEAFF.